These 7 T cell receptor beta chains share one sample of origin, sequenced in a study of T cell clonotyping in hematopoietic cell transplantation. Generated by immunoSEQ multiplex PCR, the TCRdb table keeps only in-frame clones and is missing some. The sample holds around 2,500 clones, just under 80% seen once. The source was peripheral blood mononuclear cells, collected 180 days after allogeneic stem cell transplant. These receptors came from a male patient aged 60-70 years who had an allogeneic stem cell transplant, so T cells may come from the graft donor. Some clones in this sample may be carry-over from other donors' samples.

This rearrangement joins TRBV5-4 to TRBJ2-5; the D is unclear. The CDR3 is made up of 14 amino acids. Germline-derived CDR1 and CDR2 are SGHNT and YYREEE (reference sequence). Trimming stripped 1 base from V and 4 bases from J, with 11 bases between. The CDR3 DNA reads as TGTGCCAGCAGCTTGTGGACGAGTTCAGAGACCCAGTACTTC. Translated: CASSLWTSSETQYF.

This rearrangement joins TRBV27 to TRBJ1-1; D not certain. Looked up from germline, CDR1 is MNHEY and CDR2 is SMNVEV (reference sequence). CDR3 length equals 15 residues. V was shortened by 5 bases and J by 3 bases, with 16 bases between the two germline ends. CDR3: CASSPRRSRYTEAFF. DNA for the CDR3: TGTGCCAGCAGTCCACGCCGTAGTAGATACACTGAAGCTTTCTTT.

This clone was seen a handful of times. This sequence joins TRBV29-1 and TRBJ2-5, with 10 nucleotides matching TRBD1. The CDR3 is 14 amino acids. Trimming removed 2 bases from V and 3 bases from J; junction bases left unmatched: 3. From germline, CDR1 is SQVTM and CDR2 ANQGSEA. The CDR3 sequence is CSVEKGTGEETQYF. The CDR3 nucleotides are TGCAGCGTTGAAAAGGGGACAGGGGAAGAGACCCAGTACTTC.

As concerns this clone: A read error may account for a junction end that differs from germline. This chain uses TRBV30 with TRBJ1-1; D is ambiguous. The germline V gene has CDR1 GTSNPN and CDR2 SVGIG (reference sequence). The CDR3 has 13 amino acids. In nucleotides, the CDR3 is TGTGCCTGGAGTGTAAAGGACGGCGGGTATGTCCTTTTT. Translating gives CAWSVKDGGYVLF.

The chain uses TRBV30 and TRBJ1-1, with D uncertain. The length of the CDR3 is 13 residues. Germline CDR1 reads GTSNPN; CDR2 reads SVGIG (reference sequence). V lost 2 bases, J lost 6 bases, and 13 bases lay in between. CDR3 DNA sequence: TGTGCCTGGAGTCCCTATTTAGGTGCTGAAGCTTTCTTT. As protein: CAWSPYLGAEAFF.

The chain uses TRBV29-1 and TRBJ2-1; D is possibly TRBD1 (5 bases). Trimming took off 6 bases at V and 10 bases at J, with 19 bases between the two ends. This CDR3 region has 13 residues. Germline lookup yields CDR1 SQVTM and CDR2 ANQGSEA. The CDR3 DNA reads TGCAGCGTGCCTCGGACACACCTAGGGGAGCAGTTCTTC. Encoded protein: CSVPRTHLGEQFF.

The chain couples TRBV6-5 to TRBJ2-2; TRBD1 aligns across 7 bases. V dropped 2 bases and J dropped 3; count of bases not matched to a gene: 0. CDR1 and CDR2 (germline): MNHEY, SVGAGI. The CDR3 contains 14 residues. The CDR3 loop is CASSYRGHTGELFF. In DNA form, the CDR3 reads TGTGCCAGCAGTTACAGGGGGCACACCGGGGAGCTGTTTTTT.